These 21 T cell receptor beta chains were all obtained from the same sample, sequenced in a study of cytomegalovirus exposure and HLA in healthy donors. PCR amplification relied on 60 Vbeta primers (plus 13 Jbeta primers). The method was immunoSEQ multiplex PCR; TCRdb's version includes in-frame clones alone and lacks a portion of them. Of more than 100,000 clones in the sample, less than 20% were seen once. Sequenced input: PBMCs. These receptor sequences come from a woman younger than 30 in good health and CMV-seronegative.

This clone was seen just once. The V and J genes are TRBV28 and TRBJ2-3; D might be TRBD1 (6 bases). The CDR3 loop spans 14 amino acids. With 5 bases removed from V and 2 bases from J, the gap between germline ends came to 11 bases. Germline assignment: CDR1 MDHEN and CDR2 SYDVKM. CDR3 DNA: TGTGCCAGCAGTCCGACAGGTACCACAGATACGCAGTATTTT. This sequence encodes CASSPTGTTDTQYF.

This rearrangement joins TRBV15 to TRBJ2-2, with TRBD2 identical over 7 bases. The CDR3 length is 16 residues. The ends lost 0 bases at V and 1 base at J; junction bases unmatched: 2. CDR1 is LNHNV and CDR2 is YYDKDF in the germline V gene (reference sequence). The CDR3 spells CATSRDPSGNTGELFF. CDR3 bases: TGTGCCACCAGCAGAGATCCTAGCGGGAACACCGGGGAGCTGTTTTTT.

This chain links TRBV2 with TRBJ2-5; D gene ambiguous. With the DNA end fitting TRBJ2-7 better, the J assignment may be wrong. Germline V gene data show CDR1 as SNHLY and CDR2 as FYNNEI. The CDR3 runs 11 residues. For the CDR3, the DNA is TGTGCCAGCAGGTCCTCCTACGAGCAGTACTTC. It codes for CASRSSYEQYF.

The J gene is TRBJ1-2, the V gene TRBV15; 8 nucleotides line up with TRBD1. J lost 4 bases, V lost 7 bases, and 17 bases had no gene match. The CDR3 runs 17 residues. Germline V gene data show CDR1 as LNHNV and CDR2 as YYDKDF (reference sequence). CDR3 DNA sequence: TGTGCCACCAAGTCCACAATAAAGACAGGGGTGGGCTATGGCTACACCTTC. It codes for CATKSTIKTGVGYGYTF.

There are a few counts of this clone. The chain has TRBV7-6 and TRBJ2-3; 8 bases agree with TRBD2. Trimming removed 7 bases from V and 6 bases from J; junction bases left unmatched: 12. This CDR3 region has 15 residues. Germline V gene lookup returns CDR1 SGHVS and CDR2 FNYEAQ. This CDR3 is CASTLEAGGGDTQYF. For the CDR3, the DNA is TGTGCCAGCACCCTGGAGGCGGGGGGTGGGGATACGCAGTATTTT.

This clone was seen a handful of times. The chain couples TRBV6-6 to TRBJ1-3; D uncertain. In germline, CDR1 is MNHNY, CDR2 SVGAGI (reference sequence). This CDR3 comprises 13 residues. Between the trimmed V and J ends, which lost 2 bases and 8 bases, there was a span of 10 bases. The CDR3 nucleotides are TGTGCCAGCAGTTACCCGGTTGAAGACACCATATATTTT. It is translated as CASSYPVEDTIYF.

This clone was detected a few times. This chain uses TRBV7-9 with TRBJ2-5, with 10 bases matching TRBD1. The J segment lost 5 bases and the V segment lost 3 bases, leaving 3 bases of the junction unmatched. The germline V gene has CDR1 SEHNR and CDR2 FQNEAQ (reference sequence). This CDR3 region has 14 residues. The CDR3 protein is CASSLGQGTETQYF. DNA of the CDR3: TGTGCCAGCAGCTTGGGACAGGGGACCGAGACCCAGTACTTC.

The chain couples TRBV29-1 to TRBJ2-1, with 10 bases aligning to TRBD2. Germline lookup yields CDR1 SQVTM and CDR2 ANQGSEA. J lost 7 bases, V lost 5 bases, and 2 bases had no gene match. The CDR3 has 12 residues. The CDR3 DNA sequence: TGCAGCGTTCAGCGGGAGGGGAATGAGCAGTTCTTC. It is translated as CSVQREGNEQFF.

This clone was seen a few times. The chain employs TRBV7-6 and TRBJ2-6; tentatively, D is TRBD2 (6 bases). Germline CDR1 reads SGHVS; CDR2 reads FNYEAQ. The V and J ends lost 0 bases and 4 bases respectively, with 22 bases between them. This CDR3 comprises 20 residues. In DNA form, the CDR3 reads TGTGCCAGCAGCTTAGCGGGCGGGGCAGTATTCTTTCAAGGGGCCAACGTCCTGACTTTC. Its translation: CASSLAGGAVFFQGANVLTF.

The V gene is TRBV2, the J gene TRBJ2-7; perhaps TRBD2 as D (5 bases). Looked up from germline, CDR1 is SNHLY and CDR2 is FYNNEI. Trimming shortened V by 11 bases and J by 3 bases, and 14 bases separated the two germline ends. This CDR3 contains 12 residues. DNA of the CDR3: TGTGCCCTCCGGACTGAAGACTACGAGCAGTACTTC. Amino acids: CALRTEDYEQYF.

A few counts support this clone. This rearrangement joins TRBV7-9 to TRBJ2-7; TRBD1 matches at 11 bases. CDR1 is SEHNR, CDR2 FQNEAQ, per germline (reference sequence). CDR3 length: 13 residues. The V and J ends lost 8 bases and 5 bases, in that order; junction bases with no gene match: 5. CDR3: CASAGQGVHEQYF. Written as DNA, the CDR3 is TGTGCCAGCGCGGGACAGGGGGTCCACGAGCAGTACTTC.

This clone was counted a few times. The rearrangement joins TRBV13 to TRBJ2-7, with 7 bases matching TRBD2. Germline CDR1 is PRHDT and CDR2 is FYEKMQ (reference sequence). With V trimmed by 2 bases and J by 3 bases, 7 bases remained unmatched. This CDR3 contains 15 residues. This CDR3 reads CASSLTGGQSYEQYF. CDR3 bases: TGTGCCAGCAGCTTAACGGGGGGTCAGAGCTACGAGCAGTACTTC.

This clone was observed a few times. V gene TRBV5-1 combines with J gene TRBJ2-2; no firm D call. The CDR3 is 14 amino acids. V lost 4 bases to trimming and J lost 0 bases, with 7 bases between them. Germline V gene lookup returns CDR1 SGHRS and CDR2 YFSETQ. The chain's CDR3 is CASSITPNTGELFF. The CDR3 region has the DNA TGCGCCAGCAGCATTACTCCGAACACCGGGGAGCTGTTTTTT. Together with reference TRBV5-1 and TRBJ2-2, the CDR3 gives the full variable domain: KAGVTQTPRYLIKTRGQQVTLSCSPISGHRSVSWYQQTPGQGLQFLFEYFSETQRNKGNFPGRFSGRQFSNSRSEMNVSTLELGDSALYLCASSITPNTGELFFGEGSRLTVL.

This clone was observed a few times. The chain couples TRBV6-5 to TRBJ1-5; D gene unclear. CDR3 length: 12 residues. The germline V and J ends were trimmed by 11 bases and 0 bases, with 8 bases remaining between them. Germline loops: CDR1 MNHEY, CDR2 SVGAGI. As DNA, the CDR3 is TGTGCCTGCGGATTTAGCAATCAGCCCCAGCATTTT. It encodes CACGFSNQPQHF.

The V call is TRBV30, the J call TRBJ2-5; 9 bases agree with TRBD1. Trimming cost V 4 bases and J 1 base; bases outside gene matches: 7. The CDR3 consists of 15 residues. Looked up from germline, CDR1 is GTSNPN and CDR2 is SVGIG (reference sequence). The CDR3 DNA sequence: TGTGCCTGGACCACGGGACAGGGTCCCCAAGAGACCCAGTACTTC. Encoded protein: CAWTTGQGPQETQYF.

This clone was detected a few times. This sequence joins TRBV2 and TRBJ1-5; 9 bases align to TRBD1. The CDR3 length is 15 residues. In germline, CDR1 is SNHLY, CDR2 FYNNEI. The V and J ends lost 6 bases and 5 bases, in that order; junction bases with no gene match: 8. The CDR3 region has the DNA TGTGCCAGCAGAACCGGGACAGGGATTCATCAGCCCCAGCATTTT. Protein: CASRTGTGIHQPQHF. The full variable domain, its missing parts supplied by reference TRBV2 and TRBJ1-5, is EPEVTQTPSHQVTQMGQEVILRCVPISNHLYFYWYRQILGQKVEFLVSFYNNEISEKSEIFDDQFSVERPDGSNFTLKIRSTKLEDSAMYFCASRTGTGIHQPQHFGDGTRLSIL.

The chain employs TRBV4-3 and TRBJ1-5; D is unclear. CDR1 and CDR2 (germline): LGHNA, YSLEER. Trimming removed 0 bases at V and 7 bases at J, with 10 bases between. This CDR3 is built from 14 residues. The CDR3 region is CASSQDGRGQPQHF. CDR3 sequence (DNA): TGCGCCAGCAGCCAAGATGGACGGGGACAGCCCCAGCATTTT.

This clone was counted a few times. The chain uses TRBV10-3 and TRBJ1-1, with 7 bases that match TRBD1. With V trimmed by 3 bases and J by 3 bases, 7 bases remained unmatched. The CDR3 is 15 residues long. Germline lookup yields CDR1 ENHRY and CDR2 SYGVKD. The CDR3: CAISDYRGPDTEAFF. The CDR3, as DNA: TGTGCCATCAGTGATTACAGGGGCCCCGACACTGAAGCTTTCTTT.

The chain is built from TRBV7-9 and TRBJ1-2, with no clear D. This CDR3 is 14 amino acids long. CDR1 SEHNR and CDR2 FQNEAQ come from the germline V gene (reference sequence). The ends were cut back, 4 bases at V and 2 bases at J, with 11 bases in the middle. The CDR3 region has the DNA TGTGCCAGCAGCTCTGGGGAGGAAAACTATGGCTACACCTTC. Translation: CASSSGEENYGYTF.

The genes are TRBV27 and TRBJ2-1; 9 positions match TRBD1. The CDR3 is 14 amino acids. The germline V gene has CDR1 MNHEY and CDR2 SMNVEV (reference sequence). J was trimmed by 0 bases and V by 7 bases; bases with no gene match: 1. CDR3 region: CASKDRGSYNEQFF. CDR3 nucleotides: TGTGCCAGCAAGGACAGGGGCTCCTACAATGAGCAGTTCTTC.

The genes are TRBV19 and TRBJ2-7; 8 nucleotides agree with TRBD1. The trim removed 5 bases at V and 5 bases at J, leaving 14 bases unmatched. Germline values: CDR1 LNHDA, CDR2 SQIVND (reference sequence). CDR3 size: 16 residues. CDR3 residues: CASSPPVTGGRHEQYF. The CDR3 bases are TGTGCCAGTAGTCCCCCGGTTACAGGGGGACGGCACGAGCAGTACTTC.